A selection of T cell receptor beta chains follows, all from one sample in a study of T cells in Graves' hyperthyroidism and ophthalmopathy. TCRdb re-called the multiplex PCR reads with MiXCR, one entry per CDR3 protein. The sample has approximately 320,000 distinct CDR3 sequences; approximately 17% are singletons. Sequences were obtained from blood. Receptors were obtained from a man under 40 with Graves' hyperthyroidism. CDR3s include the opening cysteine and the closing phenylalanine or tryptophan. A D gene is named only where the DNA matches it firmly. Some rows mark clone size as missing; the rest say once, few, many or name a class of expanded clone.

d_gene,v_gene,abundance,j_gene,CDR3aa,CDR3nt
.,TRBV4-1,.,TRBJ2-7,CASSQQAGSPYEQYF,TGCGCCAGCAGCCAACAGGCAGGGAGTCCCTACGAGCAGTACTTC
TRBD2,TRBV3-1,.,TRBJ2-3,CASSLQLAGGARDTQYF,TGTGCCAGCAGCCTTCAACTAGCGGGGGGGGCGAGAGATACGCAGTATTTT
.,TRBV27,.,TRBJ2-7,CASGLGSYNEQYF,TGTGCCAGCGGGCTAGGTTCCTACAATGAGCAGTACTTC
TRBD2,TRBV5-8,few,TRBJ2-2,CASSLETETSGSTGELFF,TGTGCCAGCAGCTTGGAGACCGAAACTAGCGGGAGTACCGGGGAGCTGTTTTTT
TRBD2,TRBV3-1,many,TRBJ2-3,CGTSGTDTQYF,TGTGGGACTAGCGGCACAGATACGCAGTATTTT
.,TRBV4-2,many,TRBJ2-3,CASSQVAVMVVPYTDTQYF,TGTGCCAGCAGCCAAGTCGCCGTAATGGTGGTACCCTACACAGATACGCAGTATTTT
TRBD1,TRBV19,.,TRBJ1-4,CASSSGTGDARKLFF,TGTGCCAGTAGTTCCGGGACAGGGGACGCACGGAAACTGTTTTTT
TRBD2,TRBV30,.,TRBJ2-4,CAWRGREWAKNIQYF,TGTGCCTGGAGAGGGCGGGAGTGGGCCAAAAACATTCAGTACTTC
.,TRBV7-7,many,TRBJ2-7,CASRPTGYYEQYF,TGTGCTAGCAGACCTACAGGGTACTACGAGCAGTACTTC
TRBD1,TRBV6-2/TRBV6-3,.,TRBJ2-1,CASSTGAYNEQFF,TGTGCCAGCAGTACAGGGGCCTACAATGAGCAGTTCTTC
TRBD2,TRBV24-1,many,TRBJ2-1,CATSERWDYPKPIHYYNEQFF,TGTGCCACCAGTGAACGATGGGACTACCCCAAACCTATCCATTATTACAATGAGCAGTTCTTC
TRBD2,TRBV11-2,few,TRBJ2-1,CASSLVLASNEQFF,TGTGCCAGCAGCTTAGTACTAGCGAGTAATGAGCAGTTCTTC
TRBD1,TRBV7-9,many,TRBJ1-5,CASSRSPGQGGHSNQPQHF,TGTGCCAGCAGTCGATCGCCGGGACAGGGAGGCCATAGCAATCAGCCCCAGCATTTT
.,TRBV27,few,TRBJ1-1,CASSLSPGLAGTEAFF,TGTGCCAGCAGTTTATCCCCGGGGTTGGCGGGGACTGAAGCTTTCTTT
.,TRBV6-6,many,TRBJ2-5,CASSYGEGETQYF,TGTGCCAGCAGTTACGGTGAGGGAGAGACCCAGTACTTC
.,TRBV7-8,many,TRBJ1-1,CASSLQGGTTEAFF,TGTGCCAGCAGCTTGCAAGGGGGGACGACTGAAGCTTTCTTT
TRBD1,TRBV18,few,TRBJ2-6,CASSAAPGQMGIVLTF,TGTGCCAGCTCAGCCGCTCCGGGACAGATGGGAATCGTCCTGACTTTC
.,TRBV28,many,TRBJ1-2,CASSQPQGSYGYTF,TGTGCCAGCAGCCAACCCCAGGGGTCCTATGGCTACACCTTC
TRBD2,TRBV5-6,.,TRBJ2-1,CASKLWASGIRGQFF,TGTGCCAGCAAACTATGGGCTAGCGGGATCAGGGGGCAGTTCTTC
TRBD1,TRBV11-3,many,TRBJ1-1,CASSLDRDTEAFF,TGTGCCAGCAGCCTGGACAGGGACACTGAAGCTTTCTTT
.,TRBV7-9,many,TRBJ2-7,CASSLALRGYEQYF,TGTGCCAGCAGCTTAGCGTTGCGTGGCTACGAGCAGTACTTC
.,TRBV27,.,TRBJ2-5,CASKKDIQETQYF,TGTGCCAGCAAGAAGGACATCCAAGAGACCCAGTACTTC
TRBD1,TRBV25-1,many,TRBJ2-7,CASSDIGTGEGYEQYF,TGTGCCAGCAGTGACATCGGTACAGGGGAAGGTTACGAGCAGTACTTC
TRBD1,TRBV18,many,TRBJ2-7,CASSPGQGKREIYEQYF,TGTGCCAGCTCACCAGGACAGGGAAAAAGGGAGATATACGAGCAGTACTTC
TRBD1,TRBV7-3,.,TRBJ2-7,CASSRRQGFEQYF,TGTGCCAGCAGCCGCAGACAGGGTTTCGAGCAGTACTTC
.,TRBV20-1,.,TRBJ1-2,CGARDGTGKNYGYTF,TGCGGTGCTAGAGATGGTACAGGGAAGAACTATGGCTACACCTTC
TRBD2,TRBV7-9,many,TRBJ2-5,CASSLYRGEEETQYF,TGTGCCAGCAGCTTGTACCGGGGGGAGGAGGAGACCCAGTACTTC
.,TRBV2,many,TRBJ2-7,CASRTRARKNYEQYF,TGTGCCAGCAGAACCCGGGCCCGAAAAAACTACGAGCAGTACTTC
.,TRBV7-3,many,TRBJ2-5,CASSLMGDIQETQYF,TGTGCCAGCAGCTTAATGGGGGACATCCAAGAGACCCAGTACTTC
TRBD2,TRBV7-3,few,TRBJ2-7,CASSLRGPSGRGEQYF,TGTGCCAGCAGCTTAAGGGGGCCTAGCGGGAGAGGAGAGCAGTACTTC
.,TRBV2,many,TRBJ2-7,CASSLTGPSSYEQYF,TGTGCCAGCAGTCTTACAGGGCCCTCCTCCTACGAGCAGTACTTC
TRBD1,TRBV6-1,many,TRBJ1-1,CASSEGQAGNTEAFF,TGTGCCAGCAGTGAGGGACAGGCCGGGAACACTGAAGCTTTCTTT
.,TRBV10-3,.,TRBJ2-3,CAIKGDRQVDTQYF,TGTGCCATCAAGGGGGACCGGCAGGTGGATACGCAGTATTTT
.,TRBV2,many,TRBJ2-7,CACDPVAGENEQYF,TGTGCCTGCGACCCCGTGGCAGGGGAGAACGAGCAGTACTTC
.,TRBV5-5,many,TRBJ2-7,CASSHSGEQYF,TGTGCCAGCAGCCACAGTGGCGAGCAGTACTTC
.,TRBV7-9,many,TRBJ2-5,CATKGSGETQYF,TGTGCCACCAAAGGATCCGGGGAGACCCAGTACTTC
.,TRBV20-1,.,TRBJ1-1,CSARDRRGGSEAFF,TGCAGTGCTAGAGATAGGAGGGGGGGCTCTGAAGCTTTCTTT
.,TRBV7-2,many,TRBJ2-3,CASSPGDRGGTQYF,TGTGCCAGCAGCCCCGGTGATCGAGGGGGTACGCAGTATTTT
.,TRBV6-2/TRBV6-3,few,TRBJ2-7,CASKSSGNYEQYF,TGTGCCAGCAAAAGCAGCGGAAACTACGAGCAGTACTTC
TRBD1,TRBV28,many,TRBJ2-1,CASRDAGGSSYNEQFF,TGTGCCAGCAGGGATGCAGGGGGTAGCTCCTACAATGAGCAGTTCTTC
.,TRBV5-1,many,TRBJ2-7,CASSLDSPAPYEQYF,TGCGCCAGCAGCTTGGACTCCCCGGCCCCCTACGAGCAGTACTTC